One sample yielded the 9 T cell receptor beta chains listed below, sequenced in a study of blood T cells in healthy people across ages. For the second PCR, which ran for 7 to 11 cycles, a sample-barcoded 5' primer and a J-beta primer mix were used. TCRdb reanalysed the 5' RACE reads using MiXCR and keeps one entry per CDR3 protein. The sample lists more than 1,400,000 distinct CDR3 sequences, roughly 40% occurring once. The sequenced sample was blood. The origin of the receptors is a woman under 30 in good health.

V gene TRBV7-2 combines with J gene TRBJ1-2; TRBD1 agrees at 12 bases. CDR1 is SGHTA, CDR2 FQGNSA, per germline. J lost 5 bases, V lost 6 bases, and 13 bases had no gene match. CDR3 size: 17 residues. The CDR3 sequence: CASSSGQGASEIYGYTF. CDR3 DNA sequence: TGTGCCAGCAGTTCGGGACAGGGGGCGTCCGAAATATATGGCTACACCTTC.

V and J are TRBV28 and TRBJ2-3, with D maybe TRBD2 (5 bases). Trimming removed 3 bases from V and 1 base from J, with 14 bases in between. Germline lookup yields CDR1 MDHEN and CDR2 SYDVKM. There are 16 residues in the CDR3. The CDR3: CASSFGLALGTDTQYF. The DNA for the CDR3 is TGTGCCAGCAGTTTCGGGCTAGCCCTAGGCACAGATACGCAGTATTTT.

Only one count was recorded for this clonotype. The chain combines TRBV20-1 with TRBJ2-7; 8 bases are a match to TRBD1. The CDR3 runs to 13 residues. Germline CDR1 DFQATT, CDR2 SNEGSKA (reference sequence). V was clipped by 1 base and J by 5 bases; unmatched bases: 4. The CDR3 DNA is TGCAGTGCTAGAGGGACAGGGCTCCACGAGCAGTACTTC. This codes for CSARGTGLHEQYF.

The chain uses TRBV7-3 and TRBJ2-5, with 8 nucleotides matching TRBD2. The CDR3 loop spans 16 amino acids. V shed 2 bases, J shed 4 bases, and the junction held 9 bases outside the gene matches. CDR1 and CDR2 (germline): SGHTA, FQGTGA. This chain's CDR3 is CASSLLAGVGGETQYF. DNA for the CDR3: TGTGCCAGCAGCTTACTAGCGGGCGTGGGGGGAGAGACCCAGTACTTC.

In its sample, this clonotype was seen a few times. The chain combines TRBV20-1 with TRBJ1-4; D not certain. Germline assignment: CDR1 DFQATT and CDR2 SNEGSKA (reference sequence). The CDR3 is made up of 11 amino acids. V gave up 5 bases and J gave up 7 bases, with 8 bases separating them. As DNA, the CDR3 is TGCAGTGCTCGCGTGGGTGAAAAACTGTTTTTT. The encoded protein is CSARVGEKLFF.

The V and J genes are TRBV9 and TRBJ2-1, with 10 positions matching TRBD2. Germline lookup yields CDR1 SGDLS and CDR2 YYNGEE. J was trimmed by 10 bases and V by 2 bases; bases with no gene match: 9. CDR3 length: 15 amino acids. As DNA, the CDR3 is TGTGCCAGCAGCGTGGGAGCGGGGGGGTCCTACGAGCAGTTCTTC. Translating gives CASSVGAGGSYEQFF.

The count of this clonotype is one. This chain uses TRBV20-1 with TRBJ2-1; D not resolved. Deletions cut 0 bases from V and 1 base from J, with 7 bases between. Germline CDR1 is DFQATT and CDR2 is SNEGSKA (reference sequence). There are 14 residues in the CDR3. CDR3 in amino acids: CSARDPRSYNEQFF. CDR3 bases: TGCAGTGCTAGAGATCCGAGATCCTACAATGAGCAGTTCTTC.

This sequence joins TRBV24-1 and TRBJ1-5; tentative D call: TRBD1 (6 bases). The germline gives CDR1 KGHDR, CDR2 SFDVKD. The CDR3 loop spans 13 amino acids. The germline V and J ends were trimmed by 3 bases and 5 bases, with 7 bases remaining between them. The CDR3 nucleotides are TGTGCCACCAGTGATACAGGGTATCAGCCCCAGCATTTT. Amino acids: CATSDTGYQPQHF.

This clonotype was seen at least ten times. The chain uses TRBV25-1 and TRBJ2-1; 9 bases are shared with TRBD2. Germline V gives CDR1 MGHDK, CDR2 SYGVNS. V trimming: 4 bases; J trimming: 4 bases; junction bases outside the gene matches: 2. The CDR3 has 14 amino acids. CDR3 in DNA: TGTGCCAGCAGTGGACTAGCGGAGTACAATGAGCAGTTCTTC. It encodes CASSGLAEYNEQFF.